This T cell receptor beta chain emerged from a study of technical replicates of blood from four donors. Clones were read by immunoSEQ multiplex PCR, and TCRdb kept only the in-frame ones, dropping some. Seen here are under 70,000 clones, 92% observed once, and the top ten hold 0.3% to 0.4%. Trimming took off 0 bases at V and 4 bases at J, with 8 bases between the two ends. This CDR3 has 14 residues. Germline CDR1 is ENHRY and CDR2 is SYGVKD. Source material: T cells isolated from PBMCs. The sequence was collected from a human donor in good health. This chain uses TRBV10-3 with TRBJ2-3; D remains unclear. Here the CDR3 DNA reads TGTGCCATCAGTGAGTCCGGCAGCGCAGATACGCAGTATTTT. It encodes CAISESGSADTQYF.